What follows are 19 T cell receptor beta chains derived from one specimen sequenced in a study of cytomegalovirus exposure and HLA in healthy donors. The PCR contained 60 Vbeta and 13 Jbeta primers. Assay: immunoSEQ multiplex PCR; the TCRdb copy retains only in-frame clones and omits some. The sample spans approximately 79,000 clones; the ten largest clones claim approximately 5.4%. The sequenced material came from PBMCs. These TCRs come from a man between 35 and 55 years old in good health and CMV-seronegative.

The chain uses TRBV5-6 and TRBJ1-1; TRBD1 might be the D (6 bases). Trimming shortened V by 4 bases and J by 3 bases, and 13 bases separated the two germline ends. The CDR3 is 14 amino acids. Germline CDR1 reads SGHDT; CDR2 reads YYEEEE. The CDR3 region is CASSLPQGYTEAFF. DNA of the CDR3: TGTGCCAGCAGCCTTCCACAGGGATACACTGAAGCTTTCTTT.

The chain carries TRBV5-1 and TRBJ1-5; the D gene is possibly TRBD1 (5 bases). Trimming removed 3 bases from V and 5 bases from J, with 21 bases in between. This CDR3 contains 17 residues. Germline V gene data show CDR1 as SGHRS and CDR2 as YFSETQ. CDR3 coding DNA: TGCGCCAGCAGCTCGGACCGGGACTCAAAAAAAGATCAGCCCCAGCATTTT. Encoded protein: CASSSDRDSKKDQPQHF.

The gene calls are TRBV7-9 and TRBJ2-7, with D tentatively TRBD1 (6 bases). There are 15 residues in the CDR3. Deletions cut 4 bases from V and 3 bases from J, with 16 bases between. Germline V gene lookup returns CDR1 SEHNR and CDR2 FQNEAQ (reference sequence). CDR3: CASSSPWTDRYEQYF. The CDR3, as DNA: TGTGCCAGCAGCTCCCCATGGACAGATCGCTACGAGCAGTACTTC.

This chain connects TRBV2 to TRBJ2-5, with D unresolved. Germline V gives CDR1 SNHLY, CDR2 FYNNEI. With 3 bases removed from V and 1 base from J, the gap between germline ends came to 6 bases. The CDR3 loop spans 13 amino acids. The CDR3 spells CASSDTVQETQYF. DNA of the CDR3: TGTGCCAGCAGTGATACAGTCCAAGAGACCCAGTACTTC.

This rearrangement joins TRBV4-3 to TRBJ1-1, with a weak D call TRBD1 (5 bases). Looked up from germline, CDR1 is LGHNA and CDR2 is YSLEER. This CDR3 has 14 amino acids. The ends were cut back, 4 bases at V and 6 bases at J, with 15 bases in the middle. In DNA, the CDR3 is TGCGCCAGCAGCCGCCGGGGGGGGAGCGCTGAAGCTTTCTTT. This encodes CASSRRGGSAEAFF.

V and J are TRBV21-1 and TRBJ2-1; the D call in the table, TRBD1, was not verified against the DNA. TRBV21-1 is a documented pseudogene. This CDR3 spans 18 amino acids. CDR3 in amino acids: CASRVTLEGQGFGYEQFF. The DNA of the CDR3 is TGTGCCAGCAGAGTAACCTTAGAGGGACAGGGATTCGGCTATGAGCAGTTCTTC.

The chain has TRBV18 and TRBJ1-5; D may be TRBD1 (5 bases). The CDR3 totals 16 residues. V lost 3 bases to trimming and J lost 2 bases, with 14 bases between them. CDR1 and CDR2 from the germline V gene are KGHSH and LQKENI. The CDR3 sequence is CASSPRQGSGNQPQHF. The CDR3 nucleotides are TGTGCCAGCTCACCTCGTCAGGGATCTGGCAATCAGCCCCAGCATTTT.

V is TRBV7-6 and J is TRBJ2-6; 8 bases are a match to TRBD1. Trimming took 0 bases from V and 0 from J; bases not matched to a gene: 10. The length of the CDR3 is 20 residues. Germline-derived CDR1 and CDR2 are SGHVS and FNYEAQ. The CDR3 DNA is TGTGCCAGCAGCTTAGCACTACAGGGGGGACTCCCCTCTGGGGCCAACGTCCTGACTTTC. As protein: CASSLALQGGLPSGANVLTF. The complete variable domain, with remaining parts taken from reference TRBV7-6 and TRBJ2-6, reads GAGVSQSPRYKVTKRGQDVALRCDPISGHVSLYWYRQALGQGPEFLTYFNYEAQQDKSGLPNDRFSAERPEGSISTLTIQRTEQRDSAMYRCASSLALQGGLPSGANVLTFGAGSRLTVL.

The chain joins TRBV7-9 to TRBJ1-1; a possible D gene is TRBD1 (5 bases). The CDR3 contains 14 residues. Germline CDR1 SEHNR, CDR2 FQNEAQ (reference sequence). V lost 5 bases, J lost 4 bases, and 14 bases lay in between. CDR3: CASSPRTGGTEAFF. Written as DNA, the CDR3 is TGTGCCAGCAGCCCCCGGACCGGGGGCACTGAAGCTTTCTTT.

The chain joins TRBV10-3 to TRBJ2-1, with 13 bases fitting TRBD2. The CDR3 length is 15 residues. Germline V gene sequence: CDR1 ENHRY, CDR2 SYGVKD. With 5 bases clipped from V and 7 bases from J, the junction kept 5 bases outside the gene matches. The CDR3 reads CAISPGLAGWNEQFF. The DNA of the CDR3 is TGTGCCATCAGTCCGGGACTAGCGGGGTGGAATGAGCAGTTCTTC.

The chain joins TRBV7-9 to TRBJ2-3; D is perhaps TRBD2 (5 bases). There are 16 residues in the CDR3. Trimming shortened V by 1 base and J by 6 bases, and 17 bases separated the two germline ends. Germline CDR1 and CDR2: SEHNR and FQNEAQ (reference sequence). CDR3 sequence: CASSLGGRGSADTQYF. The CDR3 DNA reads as TGTGCCAGCAGCTTAGGAGGCCGAGGGAGCGCGGATACGCAGTATTTT.

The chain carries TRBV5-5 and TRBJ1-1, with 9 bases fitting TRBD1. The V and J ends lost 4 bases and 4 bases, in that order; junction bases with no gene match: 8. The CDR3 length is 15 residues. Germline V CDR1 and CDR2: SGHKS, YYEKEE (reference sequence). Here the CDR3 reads CASSGAGQGGTEAFF. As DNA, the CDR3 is TGTGCCAGCAGCGGGGCGGGACAGGGAGGCACTGAAGCTTTCTTT.

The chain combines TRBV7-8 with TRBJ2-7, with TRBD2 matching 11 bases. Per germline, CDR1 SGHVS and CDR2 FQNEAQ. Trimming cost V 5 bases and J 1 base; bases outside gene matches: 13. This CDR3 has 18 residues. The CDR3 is CASSRGLAGIIKSYEQYF. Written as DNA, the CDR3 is TGTGCCAGCAGCCGCGGACTAGCGGGTATAATAAAATCCTACGAGCAGTACTTC.

Written as DNA, the CDR3 is TGCGCCAGCAGTGAGCCCCGTGTAGCGGGGGCGGGGGAGACCCAGTACTTC. Translating gives CASSEPRVAGAGETQYF. The chain carries TRBV10-2 and TRBJ2-5; 9 bases match TRBD2. The CDR3 runs 17 residues. Germline CDR1 reads WSHSY; CDR2 reads SAAADI. V trimming: 2 bases; J trimming: 5 bases; junction bases outside the gene matches: 12.

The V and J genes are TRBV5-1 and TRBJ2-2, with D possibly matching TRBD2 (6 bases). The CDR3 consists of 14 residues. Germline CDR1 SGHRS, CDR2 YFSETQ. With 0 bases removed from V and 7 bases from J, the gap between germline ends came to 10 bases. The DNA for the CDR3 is TGCGCCAGCAGCTTGGAGGGACTCAGCGGGGAGCTGTTTTTT. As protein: CASSLEGLSGELFF.

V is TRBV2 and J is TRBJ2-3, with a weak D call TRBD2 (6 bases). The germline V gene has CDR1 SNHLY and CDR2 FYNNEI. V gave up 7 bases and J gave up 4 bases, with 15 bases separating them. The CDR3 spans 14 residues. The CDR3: CASNLGLAADTQYF. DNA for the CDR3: TGTGCCAGCAATCTTGGTTTAGCGGCAGATACGCAGTATTTT.

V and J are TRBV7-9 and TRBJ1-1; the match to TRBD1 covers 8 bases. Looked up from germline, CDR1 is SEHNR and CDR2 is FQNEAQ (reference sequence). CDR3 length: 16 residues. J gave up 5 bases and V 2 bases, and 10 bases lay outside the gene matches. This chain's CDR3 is CASSLSGRTGGTEAFF. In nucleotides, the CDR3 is TGTGCCAGCAGCTTATCGGGCCGCACAGGGGGAACTGAAGCTTTCTTT.

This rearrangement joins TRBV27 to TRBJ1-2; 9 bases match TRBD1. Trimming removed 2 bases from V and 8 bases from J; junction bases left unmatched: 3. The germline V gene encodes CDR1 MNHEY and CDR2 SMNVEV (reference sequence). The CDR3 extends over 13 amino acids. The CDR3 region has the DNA TGTGCCAGCAGTTTAAACAGGGGGCGGGGCTACACCTTC. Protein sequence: CASSLNRGRGYTF.

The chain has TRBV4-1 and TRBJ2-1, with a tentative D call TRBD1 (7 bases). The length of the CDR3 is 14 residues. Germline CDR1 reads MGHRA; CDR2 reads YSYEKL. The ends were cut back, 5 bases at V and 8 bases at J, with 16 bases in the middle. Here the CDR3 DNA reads TGCGCCAGCAGCTTACGCAGGGGGGTAGATGAGCAGTTCTTC. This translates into CASSLRRGVDEQFF.